This T cell receptor (beta chain) was captured by sequencing in a study of stem cell transplantation in POMP-related autoinflammatory disease. Overall study context: Impaired MHC class I-dependent CD8+ differentiation was hypothesized from defective thymoproteasomes.

Overall study results and limits: PRAID patients trended toward lower TRB diversity and higher clonality in all analyzed T-cell subsets.

This clone was counted a few times. Its antigen is as yet unknown. Using immunoSEQ multiplex PCR, the repertoire was profiled, and TCRdb retains in-frame clones only, with some absent. This table has tens of thousands of clones, roughly 90% appearing once. Trimming left V 3 bases short and J 7 bases short, with 16 bases between. The CDR3 runs to 15 residues. The germline gives CDR1 SGHRS, CDR2 YFSETQ. Sequences were derived from CD4+ T cells from PBMCs, sampled after stem cell transplantation. This receptor was obtained from a human patient with POMP-related autoinflammation and immune dysregulation (PRAID). These T cells may partly come from the graft donor. This chain joins TRBV5-1 and TRBJ2-2; D not certain. The CDR3 nucleotides read TGCGCCAGCAGCTCCCCGGGCTTGTTGAACGGGGAGCTGTTTTTT. It translates to CASSSPGLLNGELFF. Combining the CDR3 with reference TRBV5-1 and TRBJ2-2 gives the whole variable domain KAGVTQTPRYLIKTRGQQVTLSCSPISGHRSVSWYQQTPGQGLQFLFEYFSETQRNKGNFPGRFSGRQFSNSRSEMNVSTLELGDSALYLCASSSPGLLNGELFFGEGSRLTVL.